The clone carrying this T cell receptor (beta chain) came up many times. CDR1 and CDR2 (germline): DFQATT, SNEGSKA (reference sequence). The CDR3 contains 10 residues. V was pared by 7 bases and J by 7 bases, with 8 bases between. One entry per CDR3 protein, called by TCRdb with MiXCR from the RT-PCR reads. The sample yields more than 600,000 distinct CDR3 sequences, 14% seen once. The chain carries TRBV20-1 and TRBJ1-5; D gene uncertain. Sequencing was done on a sample of memory CD4+ T cells from blood. The sequence was collected from a female donor in good health, serving as a healthy control. Here the CDR3 reads CSVARQPQHF. The CDR3 DNA reads as TGCAGTGTGGCTCGGCAGCCCCAGCATTTT.